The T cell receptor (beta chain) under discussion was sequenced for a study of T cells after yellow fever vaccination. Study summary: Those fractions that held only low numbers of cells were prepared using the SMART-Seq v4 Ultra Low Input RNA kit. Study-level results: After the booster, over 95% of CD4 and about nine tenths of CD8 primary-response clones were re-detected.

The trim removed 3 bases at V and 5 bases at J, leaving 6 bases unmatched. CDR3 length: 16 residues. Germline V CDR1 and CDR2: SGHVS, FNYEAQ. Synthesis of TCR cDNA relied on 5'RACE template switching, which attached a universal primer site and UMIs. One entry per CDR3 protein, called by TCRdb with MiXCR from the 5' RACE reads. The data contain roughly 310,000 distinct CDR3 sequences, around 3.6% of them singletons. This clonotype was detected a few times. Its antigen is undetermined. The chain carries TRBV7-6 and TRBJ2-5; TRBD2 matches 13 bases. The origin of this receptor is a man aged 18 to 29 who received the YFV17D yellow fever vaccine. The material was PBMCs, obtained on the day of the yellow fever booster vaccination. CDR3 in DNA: TGTGCCAGCAGCTTGCCGGGACTAGCGGGGAGTGAGACCCAGTACTTC. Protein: CASSLPGLAGSETQYF.